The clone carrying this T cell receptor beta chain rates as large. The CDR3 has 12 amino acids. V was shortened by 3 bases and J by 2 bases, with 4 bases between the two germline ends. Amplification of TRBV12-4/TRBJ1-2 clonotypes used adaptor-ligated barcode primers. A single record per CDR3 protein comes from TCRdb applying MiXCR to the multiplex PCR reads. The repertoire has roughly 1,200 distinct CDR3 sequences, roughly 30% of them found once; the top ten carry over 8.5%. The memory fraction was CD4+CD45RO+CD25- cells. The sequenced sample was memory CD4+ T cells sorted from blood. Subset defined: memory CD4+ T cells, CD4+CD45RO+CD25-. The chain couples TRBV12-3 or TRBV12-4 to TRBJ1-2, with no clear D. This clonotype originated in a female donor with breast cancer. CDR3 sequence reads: CASSLANYGYTF. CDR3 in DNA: TGTGCCAGCAGTTTGGCGAACTATGGCTACACCTTC.